This T cell receptor (beta chain) was found in a study of T cell changes during pregnancy in multiple sclerosis. Unmatched junction bases numbered 8, after V lost 4 bases and J lost 3 bases. This CDR3 is 17 amino acids long. The germline CDR1 and CDR2 sequences are MNHEY and SMNVEV (reference sequence). Clones were sequenced by immunoSEQ multiplex PCR, and TCRdb holds only the in-frame ones, with some missing. The sample lists around 28,000 clones, approximately 90% occurring once. The TCR sequence derives from a female donor with multiple sclerosis, enrolled in a pregnancy study. The sequencing used CD8+ T cells from peripheral blood mononuclear cells, collected in the second trimester of pregnancy. This chain connects TRBV27 to TRBJ2-2, with 10 bases matching TRBD2. CDR3 nucleotides: TGTGCCAGCAGTTCCGCCTCACTAGCGGGGTACACCGGGGAGCTGTTTTTT. It yields the protein CASSSASLAGYTGELFF.